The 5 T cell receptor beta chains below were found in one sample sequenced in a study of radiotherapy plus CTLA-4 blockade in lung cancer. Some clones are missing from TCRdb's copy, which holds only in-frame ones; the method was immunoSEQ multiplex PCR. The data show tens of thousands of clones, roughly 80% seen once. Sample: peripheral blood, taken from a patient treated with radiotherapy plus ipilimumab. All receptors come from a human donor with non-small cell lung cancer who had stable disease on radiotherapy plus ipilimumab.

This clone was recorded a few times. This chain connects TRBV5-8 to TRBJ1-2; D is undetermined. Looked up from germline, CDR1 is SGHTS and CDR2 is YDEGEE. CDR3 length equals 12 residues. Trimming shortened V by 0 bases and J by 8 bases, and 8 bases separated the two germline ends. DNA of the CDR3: TGTGCCAGCAGCTTGGTAGGGCGCGGCTACACCTTC. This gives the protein CASSLVGRGYTF. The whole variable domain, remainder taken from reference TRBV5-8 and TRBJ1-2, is EAGVTQSPTHLIKTRGQQATLRCSPISGHTSVYWYQQALGLGLQFLLWYDEGEERNRGNFPPRFSGRQFPNYSSELNVNALELEDSALYLCASSLVGRGYTFGSGTRLTVV.

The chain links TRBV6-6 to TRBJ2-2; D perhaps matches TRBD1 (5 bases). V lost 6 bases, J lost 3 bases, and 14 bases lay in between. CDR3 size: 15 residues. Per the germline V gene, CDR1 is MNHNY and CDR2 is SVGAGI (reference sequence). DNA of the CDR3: TGTGCCAGCAGACGCCCAGGGTGGGACACCGGGGAGCTGTTTTTT. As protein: CASRRPGWDTGELFF.

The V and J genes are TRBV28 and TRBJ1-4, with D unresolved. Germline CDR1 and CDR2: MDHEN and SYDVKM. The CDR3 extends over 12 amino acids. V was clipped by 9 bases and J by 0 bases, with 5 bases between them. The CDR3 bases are TGTGCCAGTCGGACAACTAATGAAAAACTGTTTTTT. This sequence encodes CASRTTNEKLFF.

The CDR3: CASSLRGQGASSSYEQYF. The CDR3 DNA is TGCGCCAGCAGCTTGAGGGGACAGGGGGCCTCCAGCTCCTACGAGCAGTACTTC. The chain combines TRBV5-1 with TRBJ2-7; TRBD1 aligns across 12 bases. There are 18 residues in the CDR3. Germline V gene sequence: CDR1 SGHRS, CDR2 YFSETQ. Trimming cost V 1 base and J 0 bases; bases outside gene matches: 8.

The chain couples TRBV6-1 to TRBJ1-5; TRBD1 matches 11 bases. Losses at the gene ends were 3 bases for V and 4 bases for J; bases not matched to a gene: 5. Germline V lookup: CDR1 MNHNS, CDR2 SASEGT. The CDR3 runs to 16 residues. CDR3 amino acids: CASSEIGTGGNQPQHF. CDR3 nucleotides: TGTGCCAGCAGTGAGATCGGGACAGGGGGTAATCAGCCCCAGCATTTT.